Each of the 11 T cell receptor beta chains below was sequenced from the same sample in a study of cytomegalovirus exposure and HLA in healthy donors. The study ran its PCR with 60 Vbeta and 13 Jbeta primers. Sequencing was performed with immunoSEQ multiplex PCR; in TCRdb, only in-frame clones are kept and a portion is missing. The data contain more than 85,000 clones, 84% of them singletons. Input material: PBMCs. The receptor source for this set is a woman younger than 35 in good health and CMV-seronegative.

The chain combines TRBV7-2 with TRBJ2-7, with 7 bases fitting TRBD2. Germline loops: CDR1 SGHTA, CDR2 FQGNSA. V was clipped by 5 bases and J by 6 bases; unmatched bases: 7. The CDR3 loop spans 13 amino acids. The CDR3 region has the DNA TGTGCCAGCAGCCCTGGGGGGGAGCCCGAGCAGTACTTC. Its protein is CASSPGGEPEQYF.

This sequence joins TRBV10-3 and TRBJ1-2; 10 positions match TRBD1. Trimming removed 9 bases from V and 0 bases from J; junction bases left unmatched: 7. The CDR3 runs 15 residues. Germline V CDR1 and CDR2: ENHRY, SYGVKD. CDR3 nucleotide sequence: TGTGCCATGAAATCAGGACAGGGGGCTAACTATGGCTACACCTTC. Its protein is CAMKSGQGANYGYTF.

The CDR3 reads CASSLDNYNEQFF. The CDR3 nucleotides read TGTGCCAGCAGTCTGGACAACTACAATGAGCAGTTCTTC. V is TRBV27 and J is TRBJ2-1; D is perhaps TRBD1 (5 bases). Trimming cost V 5 bases and J 3 bases, with 8 bases left between them. Germline CDR1 is MNHEY and CDR2 is SMNVEV (reference sequence). The CDR3 covers 13 residues.

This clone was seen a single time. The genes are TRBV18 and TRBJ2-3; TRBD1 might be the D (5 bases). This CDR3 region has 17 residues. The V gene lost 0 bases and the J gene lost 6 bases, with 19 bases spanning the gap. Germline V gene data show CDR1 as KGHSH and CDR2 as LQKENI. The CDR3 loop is CASSPPWQGTILDTQYF. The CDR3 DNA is TGTGCCAGCTCACCACCGTGGCAGGGAACAATTCTCGATACGCAGTATTTT.

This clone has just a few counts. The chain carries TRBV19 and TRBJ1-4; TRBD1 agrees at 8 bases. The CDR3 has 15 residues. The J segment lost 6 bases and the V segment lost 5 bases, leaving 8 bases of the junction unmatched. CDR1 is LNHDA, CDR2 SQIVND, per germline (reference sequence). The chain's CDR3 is CASSPYRGYDEKLFF. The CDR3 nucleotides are TGTGCCAGTAGTCCCTACAGGGGGTACGATGAAAAACTGTTTTTT. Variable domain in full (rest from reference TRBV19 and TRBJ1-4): DGGITQSPKYLFRKEGQNVTLSCEQNLNHDAMYWYRQDPGQGLRLIYYSQIVNDFQKGDIAEGYSVSREKKESFPLTVTSAQKNPTAFYLCASSPYRGYDEKLFFGSGTQLSVL.

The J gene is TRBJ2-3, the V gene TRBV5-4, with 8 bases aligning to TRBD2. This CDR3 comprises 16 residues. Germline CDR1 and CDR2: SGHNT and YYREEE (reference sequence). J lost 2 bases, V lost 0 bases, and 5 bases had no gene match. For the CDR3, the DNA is TGTGCCAGCAGCTTGGAACTAGCGGAAATCACAGATACGCAGTATTTT. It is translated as CASSLELAEITDTQYF. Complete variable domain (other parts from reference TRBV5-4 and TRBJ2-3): ETGVTQSPTHLIKTRGQQVTLRCSSQSGHNTVSWYQQALGQGPQFIFQYYREEENGRGNFPPRFSGLQFPNYSSELNVNALELDDSALYLCASSLELAEITDTQYFGPGTRLTVL.

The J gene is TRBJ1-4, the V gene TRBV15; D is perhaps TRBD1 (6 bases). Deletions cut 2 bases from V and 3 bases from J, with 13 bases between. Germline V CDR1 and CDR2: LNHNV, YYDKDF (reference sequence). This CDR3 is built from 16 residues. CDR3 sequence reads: CATSRSKGVANEKLFF. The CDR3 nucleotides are TGTGCCACCAGCAGATCAAAGGGGGTTGCTAATGAAAAACTGTTTTTT.

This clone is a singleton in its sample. In DNA form, the CDR3 reads TGTGCCAGCAGCCGAGCGACTAGCTTCGCTGAGCAGTTCTTC. Protein sequence: CASSRATSFAEQFF. The gene calls are TRBV7-9 and TRBJ2-1, with TRBD2 identical over 7 bases. CDR1 and CDR2 (germline): SEHNR, FQNEAQ (reference sequence). This CDR3 has 14 amino acids. The J segment lost 9 bases and the V segment lost 5 bases, leaving 10 bases of the junction unmatched. Looking up the rest from reference TRBV7-9 and TRBJ2-1 gives the full variable domain: DTGVSQNPRHKITKRGQNVTFRCDPISEHNRLYWYRQTLGQGPEFLTYFQNEAQLEKSRLLSDRFSAERPKGSFSTLEIQRTEQGDSAMYLCASSRATSFAEQFFGPGTRLTVL.

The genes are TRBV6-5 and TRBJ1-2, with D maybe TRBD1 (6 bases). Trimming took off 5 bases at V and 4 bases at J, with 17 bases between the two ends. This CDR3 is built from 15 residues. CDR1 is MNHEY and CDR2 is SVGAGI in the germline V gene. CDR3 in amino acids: CASSLSYRDGYGYTF. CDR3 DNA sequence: TGTGCCAGCAGTCTATCCTACAGGGACGGCTATGGCTACACCTTC.

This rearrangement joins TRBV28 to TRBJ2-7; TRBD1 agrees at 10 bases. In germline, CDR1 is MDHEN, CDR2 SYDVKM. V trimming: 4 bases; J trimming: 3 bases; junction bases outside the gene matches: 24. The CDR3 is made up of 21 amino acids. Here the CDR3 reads CASSSSLGTGAPYSGGYEQYF. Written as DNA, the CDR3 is TGTGCCAGCAGTTCCTCCCTTGGGACAGGGGCCCCGTACAGCGGGGGCTACGAGCAGTACTTC.

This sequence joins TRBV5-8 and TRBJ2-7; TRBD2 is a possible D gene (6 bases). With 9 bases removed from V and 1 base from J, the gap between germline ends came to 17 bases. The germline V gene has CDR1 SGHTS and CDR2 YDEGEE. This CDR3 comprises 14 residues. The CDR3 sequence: CATAPTGVSYEQYF. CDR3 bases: TGTGCCACCGCGCCCACGGGGGTATCCTACGAGCAGTACTTC.